This T cell receptor (beta chain) was found in a study of blood T cell repertoires in COVID-19. Turning to the study itself: COVID-19 samples from acute and convalescent phases originated in the United States, Italy and Spain. Nucleic acid was either cDNA or gDNA, and it came from T cells, B-cell-depleted T cells, or PBMCs.

The data were produced by immunoSEQ multiplex PCR, yet TCRdb's version contains in-frame clones alone and is incomplete. Altogether approximately 190,000 clones are present, around 76% being singletons, with the ten largest covering about 8%. Seattle's enrolled individuals joined amid active infection and were then monitored longitudinally. A word on this clone: The germline gene is not matched at one end of the junction; a read error may be the cause.

Looked up from germline, CDR1 is SSHAT and CDR2 is FNYEAQ (reference sequence). The CDR3 covers 17 residues. Sequenced material: peripheral blood. V and J are TRBV7-7 and TRBJ2-1; TRBD1 matches 10 bases. The origin of this receptor is a woman aged 55-75 years with COVID-19, enrolled during active disease. The CDR3 DNA reads as TGTGCTAGCAGCTTAGGCACGCCGGGACAGGGGATTAATGAGCAGTTCTTC. Protein: CASSLGTPGQGINEQFF.